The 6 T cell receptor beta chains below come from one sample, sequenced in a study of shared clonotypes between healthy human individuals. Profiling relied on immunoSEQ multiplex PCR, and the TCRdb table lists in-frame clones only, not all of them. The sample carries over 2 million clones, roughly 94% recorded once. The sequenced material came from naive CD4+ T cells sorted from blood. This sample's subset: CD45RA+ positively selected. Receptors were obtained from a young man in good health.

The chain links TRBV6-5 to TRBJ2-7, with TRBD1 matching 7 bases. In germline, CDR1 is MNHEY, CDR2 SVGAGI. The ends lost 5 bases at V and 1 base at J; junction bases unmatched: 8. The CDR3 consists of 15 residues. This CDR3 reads CASSTWGRGSYEQYF. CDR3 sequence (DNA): TGTGCCAGCAGTACTTGGGGCAGGGGGTCCTACGAGCAGTACTTC.

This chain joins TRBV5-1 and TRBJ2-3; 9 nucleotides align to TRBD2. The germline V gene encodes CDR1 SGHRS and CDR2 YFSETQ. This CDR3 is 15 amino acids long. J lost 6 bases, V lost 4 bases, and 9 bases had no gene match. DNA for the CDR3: TGCGCCAGCAGCCTAGGTAGCGGGAGTAGGGATACGCAGTATTTT. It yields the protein CASSLGSGSRDTQYF. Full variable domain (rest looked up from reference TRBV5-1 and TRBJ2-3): KAGVTQTPRYLIKTRGQQVTLSCSPISGHRSVSWYQQTPGQGLQFLFEYFSETQRNKGNFPGRFSGRQFSNSRSEMNVSTLELGDSALYLCASSLGSGSRDTQYFGPGTRLTVL.

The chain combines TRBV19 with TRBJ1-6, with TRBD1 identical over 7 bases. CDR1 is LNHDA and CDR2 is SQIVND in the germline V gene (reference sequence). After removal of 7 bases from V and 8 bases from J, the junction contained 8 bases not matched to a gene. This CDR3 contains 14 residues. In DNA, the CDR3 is TGTGCCAGTAACCCGGGACAGTTCTATTCACCCCTCCACTTT. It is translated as CASNPGQFYSPLHF.

The CDR3 region is CAISVSDREIGGYTF. For the CDR3, the DNA is TGTGCCATCAGTGTTTCCGACAGGGAGATCGGTGGCTACACCTTC. The chain has TRBV10-3 and TRBJ1-2; 7 positions agree with TRBD1. Germline V gene data show CDR1 as ENHRY and CDR2 as SYGVKD. CDR3 length: 15 residues. V gave up 4 bases and J gave up 7 bases; unmatched junction bases: 12.

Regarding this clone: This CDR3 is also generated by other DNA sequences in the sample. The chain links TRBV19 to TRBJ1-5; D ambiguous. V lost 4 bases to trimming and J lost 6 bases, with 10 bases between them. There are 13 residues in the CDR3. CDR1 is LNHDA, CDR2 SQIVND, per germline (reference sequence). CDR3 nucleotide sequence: TGTGCCAGTAGTACCCTAGGAGGTCAGCCCCAGCATTTT. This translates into CASSTLGGQPQHF.

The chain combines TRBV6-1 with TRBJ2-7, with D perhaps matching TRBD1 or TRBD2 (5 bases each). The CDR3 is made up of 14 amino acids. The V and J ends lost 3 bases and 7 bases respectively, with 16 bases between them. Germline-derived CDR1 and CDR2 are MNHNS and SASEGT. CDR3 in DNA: TGTGCCAGCAGTGAGGTCCAGGGTAGAGGGGAGCAGTACTTC. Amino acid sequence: CASSEVQGRGEQYF.